This record concerns one T cell receptor (beta chain) sequence. The antigen is not known. Trimming removed 4 bases at V and 0 bases at J, with 10 bases between. The CDR3 length is 15 residues. Germline CDR1 reads SGDLS; CDR2 reads YYNGEE. TCRdb ran MiXCR on the 5' RACE reads and lists one entry per CDR3 protein. The sample consists of some 78,000 distinct CDR3 sequences, less than 15% of them appearing once. This entry is derived from a study of early T cells in non-severe SARS-CoV-2 infection. The wider study: Sequencing of bulk RNA from unsorted whole blood was done, without chain pairing.

Study-wide points: Anti-spike CD8 responses were favored in VDJdb matching, and private and CD4 specificities were missed.

This TCR came from an adult who was a healthcare worker with PCR-confirmed SARS-CoV-2 infection or an uninfected control (not recorded which). The rearrangement links TRBV9 to TRBJ1-4; D remains ambiguous. Sequenced input: whole blood. As DNA, the CDR3 is TGTGCCAGCAGCCCAACAGCGGCAACTAATGAAAAACTGTTTTTT. It codes for CASSPTAATNEKLFF.